This T cell receptor (beta chain) comes out of a study of T cell responses to AZD1222 COVID-19 vaccine (dated by TCRdb to the early 2020s). Notes on the research overall: AZD1222 recipients whose second dose came at about 4 weeks and those whose second dose came at about 12 weeks were combined into one group, since spike-specific TCR depth and breadth did not differ between the two schedules. A total of over 230 trial participants underwent TCR sequencing, of whom nearly 210 received two doses of AZD1222 and 26 received two doses of the MenACWY control vaccine. Trial participants were enrolled by age into subgroups of 18-55, 56-69 and 70-plus years, and roughly 160, 29 and 62 TCR-sequenced participants, respectively, were included in these subgroups.

The time point label on this specimen signifies: baseline before first vaccination. Vaccinee samples were obtained from the UK trials COV001 and COV002, which included a single-blind randomized controlled phase 2/3 trial of AZD1222 (ChAdOx1 nCoV-19) in healthy adults. For TCRbeta chain sequencing, PBMC samples from trial participants were taken at day 0 and at day 28 after the second dose. Reading from cysteine to phenylalanine, the CDR3 counts 13 amino acids. Of the read, only the CDR3 DNA is kept; its 39 bases are in frame from base 1. The V end gives up 2 bases and the J end 6 bases, leaving 3 bases in the junction not matched to a gene. Based on the germline V gene, the CDR1 and CDR2 sequences are SGHTA and FQGNSA. What the research found in general, with its limitations: Reportedly, almost half of the unique spike-specific TCRs recognized epitopes lying outside the regions that are mutated in the B.1.351 and B.1.1.7 variants. Participants were mostly white British, with more females than males. The authors suggested clonal diversity may have been underestimated. CD4 TCRs associated with the vaccine covered the entire spike protein, and the dominant responses were in regions 160-218 and 743-854. Conclusions about previously exposed vaccinees are limited because only six or seven AZD1222 recipients were SARS-CoV-2 seropositive at baseline. In the small 56-69-year group, the increase in depth fell short of significance, most likely because of low power. A significant rise in spike-specific TCR breadth and depth was observed after two AZD1222 doses relative to day 0 and relative to MenACWY recipients. Because no day 14 peak-response samples were available, repertoires were characterized only after the peak T cell response.

Worth noting for this clone: Its target antigen remains unknown. Qualities for individual bases were not recorded, and no much larger clone is one base off.

The CDR3 regions of human TCRbeta chains were analyzed by immunosequencing. On the study's bioinformatics: TCRs in the repertoires were compared against a reference library of SARS-CoV-2-specific TCRs that had been generated with the MIRA antigen-specificity platform. Breadth meant the fraction of unique TCRs that were SARS-CoV-2-associated, whereas depth meant the fraction of total T cells that were SARS-CoV-2-associated. Using the MIRA data, every spike-specific TCR was mapped to the spike region that the TCR reacted to and assigned to either a CD4 or a CD8 class. Log10-transformed breadth and depth values were compared by one-way ANOVA with Sidak's multiple comparisons tests. TCRdb provides this immuneACCESS table in a form limited to in-frame rearrangements. Some clones are lacking; in checked studies, under half of them reflect an unresolved V gene, and why the rest are absent is not known. D and trimming were read from the DNA, whereas the V and J calls and clone size are those reported in that table. The sample contains about 160,000 clones, around nine tenths of them found a single time. The top ten clonotypes cover approximately 5.7% of the sample.

The V and J genes are TRBV7-2 and TRBJ2-7; 8 bases in between match TRBD1. This material consisted of peripheral blood, taken on day 0 of AZD1222 vaccination. The receptor comes from an adult in good health. The bases read TGTGCCAGCAGCTTAAACAGGGGGGTCGAGCAGTACTTC. It specifies CASSLNRGVEQYF. Here the CDR3 is joined to the reference TRBV7-2 and TRBJ2-7 genes, and the full variable domain is: GAGVSQSPSNKVTEKGKDVELRCDPISGHTALYWYRQSLGQGLEFLIYFQGNSAPDKSGLPSDRFSAERTGGSVSTLTIQRTQQEDSAVYLCASSLNRGVEQYFGPGTRLTVT.